These 16 T cell receptor beta chains came from one sample sequenced in a study of T cells in Graves' hyperthyroidism and ophthalmopathy. Amplified regions were TCR beta CDR3 sequences from RNA transcripts. When the TCR CDR3 underwent first-round RT-PCR, the HTBI primer set was used. TCRdb ran MiXCR on the multiplex PCR reads and lists one entry per CDR3 protein. In the table there are hundreds of thousands of distinct CDR3 sequences, roughly a quarter of which are singletons. Input material: blood. These receptor sequences come from a woman aged 25 to 39 with Graves' ophthalmopathy.

This clonotype was counted a few times. The chain uses TRBV27 and TRBJ1-1; D uncertain. This CDR3 spans 13 amino acids. Germline CDR1 reads MNHEY; CDR2 reads SMNVEV (reference sequence). The V gene lost 3 bases and the J gene lost 3 bases, with 8 bases spanning the gap. CDR3 in amino acids: CASSFEVDTEAFF. For the CDR3, the DNA is TGTGCCAGCAGTTTTGAGGTAGACACTGAAGCTTTCTTT.

This clonotype was detected ten times or more. The V gene is TRBV2, the J gene TRBJ2-5, with D unresolved. Germline CDR1 reads SNHLY; CDR2 reads FYNNEI. The CDR3 sequence is 12 residues long. V dropped 7 bases and J dropped 6 bases, with 12 bases sitting between them. The CDR3, as DNA: TGTGCCAGCATACCTCCCGGGCAGACCCAGTACTTC. This encodes CASIPPGQTQYF.

There are many counts of this clonotype. The chain is built from TRBV4-1 and TRBJ2-7; 9 positions match TRBD1. From germline, CDR1 is MGHRA and CDR2 YSYEKL. Unmatched junction bases numbered 0, after V lost 0 bases and J lost 3 bases. The CDR3 extends over 14 amino acids. The CDR3 is CASSQEGQGYEQYF. The CDR3 DNA reads as TGCGCCAGCAGCCAAGAGGGACAGGGCTACGAGCAGTACTTC.

This clonotype was counted ten times or more. The chain combines TRBV2 with TRBJ1-5, with D tentatively TRBD1 (5 bases). Germline V gives CDR1 SNHLY, CDR2 FYNNEI. The V end was cut by 7 bases, the J end by 5 bases, with 9 bases between. The CDR3 loop spans 12 amino acids. Written as DNA, the CDR3 is TGTGCCAGCACAATGGGGCATCAGCCCCAGCATTTT. This encodes CASTMGHQPQHF.

This clonotype was observed many times. The genes are TRBV19 and TRBJ1-1; 7 nucleotides align to TRBD1. The CDR3 has 16 amino acids. V lost 3 bases to trimming and J lost 1 base; unmatched junction nucleotides: 8. Germline-derived CDR1 and CDR2 are LNHDA and SQIVND (reference sequence). The DNA of the CDR3 is TGTGCCAGTAGTATGGCCTCTCGGACAGGGAACACTGAAGCTTTCTTT. Its translation: CASSMASRTGNTEAFF.

The chain is built from TRBV20-1 and TRBJ1-2; weak D call: TRBD1 (6 bases). CDR1 is DFQATT and CDR2 is SNEGSKA in the germline V gene (reference sequence). Trimming cost V 1 base and J 5 bases, with 20 bases left between them. This CDR3 spans 16 amino acids. For the CDR3, the DNA is TGCAGTGCTAGAGCCGCGGGTGTGGGGGGCGATTATGGCTACACCTTC. This encodes CSARAAGVGGDYGYTF.

This clonotype was recorded at least ten times. This chain links TRBV28 with TRBJ2-7; no reliable D call. Per germline, CDR1 MDHEN and CDR2 SYDVKM. V was clipped by 2 bases and J by 7 bases, with 12 bases between them. This CDR3 contains 13 residues. The CDR3 protein is CASSLATVGEQYF. The CDR3, as DNA: TGTGCCAGCAGTTTAGCTACAGTGGGGGAGCAGTACTTC.

The genes are TRBV4-1 and TRBJ1-2; unclear D gene. This CDR3 has 21 amino acids. The germline V gene has CDR1 MGHRA and CDR2 YSYEKL. Trimming shortened V by 0 bases and J by 6 bases, and 32 bases separated the two germline ends. The CDR3 nucleotides read TGCGCCAGCAGCCAAGATCGTTCGAGGGCGGTAGGAGAAGGCAGGCTCGATGGCTACACCTTC. Protein product: CASSQDRSRAVGEGRLDGYTF.

This clonotype was picked up a small number of times. The chain combines TRBV11-3 with TRBJ1-3, with D unresolved. V was pared by 5 bases and J by 3 bases, with 8 bases between. This CDR3 has 13 amino acids. CDR1 SGHNT and CDR2 YENEEA come from the germline V gene. CDR3 bases: TGTGCCAGCAGCGAAAACTTTGGAAACACCATATATTTT. The encoded protein is CASSENFGNTIYF.

The DNA of the CDR3 is TGTGCCAGCATCCAACTGGGGGCGGCCTCCCGGTATGGCTACACCTTC. Its translation: CASIQLGAASRYGYTF. The chain is built from TRBV28 and TRBJ1-2, with D possibly matching TRBD1 (6 bases). Trimming shortened V by 7 bases and J by 5 bases, and 23 bases separated the two germline ends. CDR3 length: 16 residues. Germline V gene data show CDR1 as MDHEN and CDR2 as SYDVKM.

This clonotype was recorded at least ten times. The V call is TRBV6-5, the J call TRBJ2-7, with TRBD2 matching over 13 bases. The CDR3 length is 14 residues. The junction had 5 bases not matched to a gene; V was cut back by 7 bases and J by 5 bases. Germline V lookup: CDR1 MNHEY, CDR2 SVGAGI. The CDR3 DNA follows: TGTGCCAGCAAAGTGGGACTAGCGGGGAACGAGCAGTACTTC. Translating it yields CASKVGLAGNEQYF.

In this sample, this clonotype turned up many times. The chain employs TRBV6-5 and TRBJ1-1; D not certain. The CDR3 sequence is 15 residues long. Trimming cost V 0 bases and J 4 bases, with 12 bases left between them. Germline values: CDR1 MNHEY, CDR2 SVGAGI. The CDR3 here is CASSYSLQVGTEAFF. CDR3 coding DNA: TGTGCCAGCAGTTACTCGCTTCAGGTGGGCACTGAAGCTTTCTTT.

The chain couples TRBV11-2 to TRBJ2-7; the match to TRBD2 covers 11 bases. CDR1 and CDR2 (germline): SGHAT, FQNNGV. CDR3 size: 16 residues. Trimming at V came to 4 bases and at J to 4 bases, leaving 9 bases not matched to a gene. The CDR3 coding sequence is TGTGCCAGCAGCTCTTCAACTAGCGGGGGAAAGTACGAGCAGTACTTC. Protein: CASSSSTSGGKYEQYF.

In this sample, this clonotype turned up many times. The gene calls are TRBV25-1 and TRBJ1-2; D might be TRBD1 (5 bases). CDR1 and CDR2 from the germline V gene are MGHDK and SYGVNS. V was shortened by 1 base and J by 5 bases, with 20 bases between the two germline ends. The CDR3 covers 17 residues. This CDR3 is CASSEFEDTPRPYGYTF. The CDR3 DNA follows: TGTGCCAGCAGTGAATTCGAGGACACCCCGAGACCTTATGGCTACACCTTC.

The chain carries TRBV3-1 and TRBJ1-1; D is undetermined. Trimming took 1 base from V and 1 from J, leaving 7 bases between them. There are 14 residues in the CDR3. CDR1 is LGHDT and CDR2 is YNNKEL in the germline V gene (reference sequence). CDR3 in DNA: TGTGCCAGCAGCCAAGTTCGGGGGAACACTGAAGCTTTCTTT. As protein: CASSQVRGNTEAFF.

V usage is TRBV29-1 and J usage is TRBJ2-3, with a possible D match to TRBD1 (5 bases). V lost 0 bases and J lost 5, with 15 bases in between. The CDR3 loop spans 15 amino acids. Germline V gives CDR1 SQVTM, CDR2 ANQGSEA. This chain's CDR3 is CSVEEGAAKEDTQYF. The CDR3 DNA is TGCAGCGTTGAAGAAGGGGCAGCTAAGGAAGATACGCAGTATTTT.